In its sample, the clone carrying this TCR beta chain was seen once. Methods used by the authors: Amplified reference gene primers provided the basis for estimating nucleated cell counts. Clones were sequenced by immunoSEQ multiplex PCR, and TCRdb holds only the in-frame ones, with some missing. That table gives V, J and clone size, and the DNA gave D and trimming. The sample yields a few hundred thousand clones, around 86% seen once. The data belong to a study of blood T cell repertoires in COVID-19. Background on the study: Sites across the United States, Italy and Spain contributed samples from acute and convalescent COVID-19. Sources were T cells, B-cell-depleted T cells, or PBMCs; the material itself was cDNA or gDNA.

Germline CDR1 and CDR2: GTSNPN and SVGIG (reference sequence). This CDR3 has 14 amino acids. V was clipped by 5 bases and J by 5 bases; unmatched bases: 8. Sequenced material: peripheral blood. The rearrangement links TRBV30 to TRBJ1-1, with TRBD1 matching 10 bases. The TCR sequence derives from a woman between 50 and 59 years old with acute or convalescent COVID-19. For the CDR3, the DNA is TGTGCCTGGGACAGGGGGCGGAGAGGGACTGAAGCTTTCTTT. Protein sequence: CAWDRGRRGTEAFF.